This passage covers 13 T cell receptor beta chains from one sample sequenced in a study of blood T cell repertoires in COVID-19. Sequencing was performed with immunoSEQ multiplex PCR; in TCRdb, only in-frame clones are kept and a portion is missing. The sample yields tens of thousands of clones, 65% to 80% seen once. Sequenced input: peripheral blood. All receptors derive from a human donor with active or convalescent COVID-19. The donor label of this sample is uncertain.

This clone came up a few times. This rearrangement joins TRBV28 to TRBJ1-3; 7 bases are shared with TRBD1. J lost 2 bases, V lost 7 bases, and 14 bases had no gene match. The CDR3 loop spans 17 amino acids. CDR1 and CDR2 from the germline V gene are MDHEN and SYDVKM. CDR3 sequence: CASKGAQPDYTGNTIYF. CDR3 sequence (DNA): TGTGCCAGCAAGGGGGCACAACCTGACTATACTGGAAACACCATATATTTT.

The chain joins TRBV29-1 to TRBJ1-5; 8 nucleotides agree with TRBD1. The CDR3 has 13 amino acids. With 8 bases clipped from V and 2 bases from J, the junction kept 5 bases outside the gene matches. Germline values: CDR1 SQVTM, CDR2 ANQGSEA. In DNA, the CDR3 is TGCAGCTTCGGACAGGGCCGCAATCAGCCCCAGCATTTT. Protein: CSFGQGRNQPQHF.

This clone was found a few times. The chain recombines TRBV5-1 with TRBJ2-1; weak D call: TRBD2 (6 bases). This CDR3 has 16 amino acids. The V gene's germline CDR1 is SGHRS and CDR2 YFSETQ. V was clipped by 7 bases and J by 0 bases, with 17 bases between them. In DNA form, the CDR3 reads TGCGCCAGCGGGACTTTTGAGCACAGCTCCTACAATGAGCAGTTCTTC. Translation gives CASGTFEHSSYNEQFF. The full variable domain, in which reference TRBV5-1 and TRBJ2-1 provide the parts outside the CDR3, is KAGVTQTPRYLIKTRGQQVTLSCSPISGHRSVSWYQQTPGQGLQFLFEYFSETQRNKGNFPGRFSGRQFSNSRSEMNVSTLELGDSALYLCASGTFEHSSYNEQFFGPGTRLTVL.

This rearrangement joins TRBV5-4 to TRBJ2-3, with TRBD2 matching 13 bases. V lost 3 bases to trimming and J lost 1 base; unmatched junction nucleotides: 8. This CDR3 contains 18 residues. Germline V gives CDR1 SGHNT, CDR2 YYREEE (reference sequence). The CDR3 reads CASSSGLAGQGGTDTQYF. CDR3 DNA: TGTGCCAGCAGCTCGGGACTAGCGGGGCAGGGGGGCACAGATACGCAGTATTTT.

CDR3 amino acids: CASSPLGPGYRNTEAFF. The CDR3, as DNA: TGTGCCAGCTCACCCCTAGGTCCCGGTTATAGGAACACTGAAGCTTTCTTT. The chain links TRBV18 to TRBJ1-1, with D hard to call. CDR3 length: 17 residues. Per germline, CDR1 KGHSH and CDR2 LQKENI. V lost 3 bases, J lost 1 base, and 18 bases lay in between.

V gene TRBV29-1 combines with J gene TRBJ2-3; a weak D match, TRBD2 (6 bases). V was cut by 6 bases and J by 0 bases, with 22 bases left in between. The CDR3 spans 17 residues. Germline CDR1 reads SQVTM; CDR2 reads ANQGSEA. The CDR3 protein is CSVVPTGGGVSTDTQYF. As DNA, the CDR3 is TGCAGCGTCGTTCCCACCGGTGGCGGGGTTAGCACAGATACGCAGTATTTT.

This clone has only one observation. The CDR3: CASRRTGGGGYTF. In nucleotides, the CDR3 is TGTGCCAGCAGACGGACAGGGGGCGGTGGCTACACCTTC. The J gene is TRBJ1-2, the V gene TRBV28; 11 nucleotides line up with TRBD1. Germline V gives CDR1 MDHEN, CDR2 SYDVKM. The CDR3 consists of 13 residues. V lost 6 bases to trimming and J lost 7 bases; unmatched junction nucleotides: 4.

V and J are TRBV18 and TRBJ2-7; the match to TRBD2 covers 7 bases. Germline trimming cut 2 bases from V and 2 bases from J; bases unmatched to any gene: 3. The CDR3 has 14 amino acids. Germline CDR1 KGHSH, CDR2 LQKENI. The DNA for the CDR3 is TGTGCCAGCTCACCAGCTAGCGGAGCCTACGAGCAGTACTTC. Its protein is CASSPASGAYEQYF.

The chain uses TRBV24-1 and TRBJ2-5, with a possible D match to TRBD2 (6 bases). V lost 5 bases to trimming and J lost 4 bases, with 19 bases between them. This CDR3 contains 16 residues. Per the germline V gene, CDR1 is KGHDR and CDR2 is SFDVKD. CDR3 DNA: TGTGCCACCAGTGTCGGTGACTACCTCGGGGGAGAGACCCAGTACTTC. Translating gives CATSVGDYLGGETQYF.

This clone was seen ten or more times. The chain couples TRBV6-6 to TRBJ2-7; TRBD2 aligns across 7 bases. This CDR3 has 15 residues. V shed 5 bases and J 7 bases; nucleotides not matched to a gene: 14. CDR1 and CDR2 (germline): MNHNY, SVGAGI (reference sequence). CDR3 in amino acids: CASSGGDGLGREQYF. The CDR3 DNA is TGTGCCAGCAGTGGGGGGGACGGCCTTGGGCGGGAGCAGTACTTC.

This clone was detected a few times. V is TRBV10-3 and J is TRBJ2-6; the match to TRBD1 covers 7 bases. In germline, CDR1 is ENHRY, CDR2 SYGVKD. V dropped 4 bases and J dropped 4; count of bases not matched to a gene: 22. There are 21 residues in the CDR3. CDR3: CAISGNRGDSHWGSGANVLTF. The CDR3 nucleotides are TGTGCCATCAGTGGGAACAGAGGGGACAGCCATTGGGGCTCCGGGGCCAACGTCCTGACTTTC.

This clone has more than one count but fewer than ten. The CDR3 reads CASSVRLSNEKLFF. The CDR3 DNA is TGTGCCAGCAGTGTTCGGTTATCTAATGAAAAACTGTTTTTT. This chain connects TRBV2 to TRBJ1-4, with unresolved D. V was cut by 4 bases and J by 3 bases, with 9 bases left in between. There are 14 residues in the CDR3. Germline V CDR1 and CDR2: SNHLY, FYNNEI.

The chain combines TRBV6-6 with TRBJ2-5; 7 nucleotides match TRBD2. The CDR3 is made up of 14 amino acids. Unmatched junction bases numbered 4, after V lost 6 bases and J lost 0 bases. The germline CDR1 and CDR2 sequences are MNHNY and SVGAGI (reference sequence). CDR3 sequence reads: CASSPLAHQETQYF. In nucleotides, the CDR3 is TGTGCCAGCAGCCCACTAGCGCACCAAGAGACCCAGTACTTC.